Sequencing of this T cell receptor beta chain was carried out in a study of T cells in Graves' hyperthyroidism and ophthalmopathy. The CDR3 regions of TCR beta were amplified from RNA transcripts. HTBI primers were used for first-round RT-PCR of the TCR CDR3. TCRdb recomputed calls from the multiplex PCR reads with MiXCR, one row per CDR3 protein. The sample yields fewer than 400,000 distinct CDR3 sequences, around 15% seen once. Trimming shortened V by 3 bases and J by 2 bases, and 11 bases separated the two germline ends. This CDR3 spans 14 amino acids. Germline values: CDR1 SGDLS, CDR2 YYNGEE. The sequence came from a man in his fifties with Graves' ophthalmopathy. The rearrangement joins TRBV9 to TRBJ1-2, with D hard to call. The sequenced sample was blood. CDR3 amino acids: CASSARETNYGYTF. DNA of the CDR3: TGTGCCAGCAGCGCCCGGGAAACCAACTATGGCTACACCTTC.